This is a list of T cell receptor beta chains from one sample in a study of control samples from healthy donors and cancer patients. Assay: immunoSEQ multiplex PCR; the TCRdb copy retains only in-frame clones and omits some. Of roughly 100,000 clones in the sample, 90% to 95% are singletons; the top ten hold 2.5%. The sequencing sample was made of blood. The receptors here all came from a woman in her late teens or twenties in good health. Both conserved end residues are part of each CDR3. D genes are given only for firm matches. Clone size is not always given. Where it is, it says once, few, many or a class for expanded clones.

j_call v_call d_call clone_size cdr3_aa cdr3_nt
TRBJ1-5 TRBV6-1 NA NA CASSEAFDQPQHF TGTGCCAGCAGTGAAGCTTTTGATCAGCCCCAGCATTTT
TRBJ1-5 TRBV2 NA once CASSEARGGGNQPQHF TGTGCCAGCAGTGAAGCGAGGGGGGGAGGCAATCAGCCCCAGCATTTT
TRBJ2-7 TRBV4-1 TRBD2 NA CASSQILAGGYEQYF TGCGCCAGCAGCCAAATCTTAGCGGGGGGATACGAGCAGTACTTC
TRBJ1-4 TRBV27 NA NA CARQGGSHKLFF TGTGCCAGACAGGGTGGAAGCCATAAACTGTTTTTT
TRBJ2-7 TRBV5-4 TRBD2 NA CASSSPETSSPEQYF TGTGCCAGCAGCTCCCCCGAGACTAGCTCCCCCGAGCAGTACTTC
TRBJ2-7 TRBV19 TRBD1 NA CASSIDRKGAYEQYF TGTGCCAGTAGTATAGATCGGAAGGGGGCATACGAGCAGTACTTC
TRBJ2-1 TRBV6-4 NA NA CASSVQGGSYNEQFF TGTGCCAGCAGCGTACAGGGAGGGTCTTACAATGAGCAGTTCTTC
TRBJ1-1 TRBV6-1 TRBD1 once CASSEMTTGGWTEAFF TGTGCCAGCAGTGAAATGACCACAGGGGGTTGGACTGAAGCTTTCTTT
TRBJ2-2 TRBV4-2 TRBD2 NA CASSPIVAGAGELFF TGTGCCAGCAGCCCAATTGTAGCGGGAGCTGGGGAGCTGTTTTTT
TRBJ1-3 TRBV6-5 NA NA CASSYAPPGNTIYF TGTGCCAGCAGTTACGCTCCTCCAGGAAACACCATATATTTT
TRBJ1-5 TRBV19 NA few CASSSRGQPQHF TGTGCCAGTAGTTCCCGGGGTCAGCCCCAGCATTTT
TRBJ1-3 TRBV11-3 NA once CASSFGGPSGNTIYF TGTGCCAGCAGCTTCGGGGGACCCTCTGGAAACACCATATATTTT
TRBJ1-4 TRBV6-4 NA NA CASSATGGRPNEKLFF TGTGCCAGCAGTGCAACCGGGGGGAGACCTAATGAAAAACTGTTTTTT
TRBJ2-7 TRBV9 NA NA CASSPRAQTYEQYF TGTGCCAGCAGCCCTCGCGCGCAGACCTACGAGCAGTACTTC
TRBJ2-7 TRBV10-3 TRBD1 NA CAISEPQGARYEQYF TGTGCCATCAGTGAGCCGCAGGGGGCGAGGTACGAGCAGTACTTC
TRBJ1-1 TRBV29-1 NA NA CSVQLGATEAFF TGCAGCGTTCAACTCGGGGCCACTGAAGCTTTCTTT
TRBJ2-1 TRBV30 NA NA CAWSALLAQGEQFF TGTGCCTGGAGTGCCTTACTAGCCCAGGGTGAGCAGTTCTTC
TRBJ2-1 TRBV5-1 NA NA CASRPPSAGSYNEQFF TGCGCCAGCAGACCTCCCTCTGCGGGGTCCTACAATGAGCAGTTCTTC
TRBJ1-1 TRBV24-1 TRBD1 NA CATSEAGQGSEAFF TGTGCCACCAGTGAGGCGGGACAGGGGAGTGAAGCTTTCTTT
TRBJ2-2 TRBV7-8 NA NA CASSLAGTVNTGELFF TGTGCCAGCAGCTTAGCGGGGACGGTGAACACCGGGGAGCTGTTTTTT
TRBJ2-2 TRBV19 TRBD2 NA CACVTSTGSGGFTGELFF TGTGCCTGTGTAACTAGTACCGGCAGCGGGGGGTTCACCGGGGAGCTGTTTTTT
TRBJ1-5 TRBV2 TRBD1 NA CASSEDRVGNQPQHF TGTGCCAGCAGTGAGGACAGGGTTGGCAATCAGCCCCAGCATTTT
TRBJ2-3 TRBV10-3 NA NA CAISVETGNTDTQYF TGTGCCATCAGTGTGGAGACAGGCAACACAGATACGCAGTATTTT
TRBJ2-7 TRBV6-2/TRBV6-3 NA NA CASSYFQSASYEQYF TGTGCCAGCAGTTACTTTCAGTCCGCCTCCTACGAGCAGTACTTC
TRBJ1-2 TRBV5-1 NA once CASSPDGIASYGYTF TGCGCCAGCAGCCCGGACGGCATAGCCTCCTATGGCTACACCTTC
TRBJ2-3 TRBV11-2 NA NA CASSNLPGRLTDTQYF TGTGCCAGCAGTAACCTACCGGGACGTTTGACAGATACGCAGTATTTT
TRBJ2-2 TRBV24-1 NA NA CATSSFRWGTGELFF TGTGCCACCAGTTCGTTCCGCTGGGGCACCGGGGAGCTGTTTTTT
TRBJ2-7 TRBV6-6 NA NA CASSFNDRREQYF TGTGCCAGCAGTTTTAACGACAGGCGCGAGCAGTACTTC
TRBJ2-7 TRBV4-1 TRBD1 NA CASSQDSGTGAYEQYF TGCGCCAGCAGCCAGGATTCTGGGACAGGAGCCTACGAGCAGTACTTC
TRBJ1-2 TRBV27 TRBD1 NA CASSSSRQGNYGYTF TGTGCCAGCAGTTCATCTAGACAGGGGAACTATGGCTACACCTTC
TRBJ2-5 TRBV15 NA once CATSRSGTEETQYF TGTGCCACCAGCAGAAGCGGGACAGAAGAGACCCAGTACTTC
TRBJ2-7 TRBV4-1 TRBD2 NA CASSPIAGGTYEQYF TGCGCCAGCAGCCCTATAGCGGGAGGAACCTACGAGCAGTACTTC
TRBJ2-3 TRBV27 NA NA CASSFHADIPKGTQYF TGTGCCAGCAGTTTTCACGCGGACATCCCCAAGGGTACGCAGTATTTT
TRBJ1-1 TRBV28 NA NA CASSQVGVFTVNTEAFF TGTGCCAGCAGCCAGGTGGGGGTTTTTACCGTGAACACTGAAGCTTTCTTT
TRBJ1-6 TRBV6-5 TRBD1 NA CASRRQGVNSPLHF TGTGCCAGCAGACGCCAGGGGGTTAATTCACCCCTCCACTTT
TRBJ2-1 TRBV6-4 TRBD1 NA CASGIQGAAYNEQFF TGTGCCAGCGGTATCCAGGGGGCGGCCTACAATGAGCAGTTCTTC
TRBJ2-3 TRBV27 NA NA CASSLGGSTDTQYF TGTGCCAGCAGTTTAGGGGGCTCGACAGATACGCAGTATTTT
TRBJ1-1 TRBV11-2 NA NA CASSFNPRNTEAFF TGTGCCAGCAGCTTCAACCCTAGGAACACTGAAGCTTTCTTT
TRBJ1-1 TRBV6-6 NA NA CASSYWARNTEAFF TGTGCCAGCAGTTACTGGGCCCGGAACACTGAAGCTTTCTTT
TRBJ1-3 TRBV28 TRBD1 NA CASSEYRGQTGNTIYF TGTGCCAGCAGTGAATACAGGGGGCAGACTGGAAACACCATATATTTT
TRBJ1-4 TRBV25-1 NA NA CASSELGPTNEKLFF TGTGCCAGCAGTGAATTAGGACCTACTAATGAAAAACTGTTTTTT
TRBJ2-7 TRBV24-1 NA NA CATSDGPYEQYF TGTGCCACCAGTGACGGACCCTACGAGCAGTACTTC
TRBJ1-1 TRBV7-8 NA once CASNPFGQLNTEAFF TGTGCCAGCAACCCCTTCGGACAGTTGAACACTGAAGCTTTCTTT
TRBJ1-5 TRBV6-5 NA NA CASQSGVNQPQHF TGTGCCAGCCAATCGGGGGTCAATCAGCCCCAGCATTTT
TRBJ2-7 TRBV19 NA NA CASSSRSVYEQYF TGTGCCAGTAGTTCCCGATCTGTATACGAGCAGTACTTC
TRBJ1-2 TRBV18 NA NA CASSPQGGYTF TGTGCCAGCTCACCACAGGGGGGCTACACCTTC
TRBJ2-4 TRBV19 NA NA CASSIDQRSPIQYF TGTGCCAGTAGTATAGATCAGAGGTCCCCCATTCAGTACTTC
TRBJ2-1 TRBV7-2 TRBD2 NA CASSLGGTSGFF TGTGCCAGCAGCTTAGGAGGGACTAGCGGGTTCTTC
TRBJ2-7 TRBV5-1 NA once CASSLEGGTLTYEQYF TGCGCCAGCAGCTTGGAGGGGGGGACCCTCACCTACGAGCAGTACTTC
TRBJ2-7 TRBV12-5 NA NA CASGLVGSYEQYF TGTGCTAGTGGTTTGGTCGGATCATACGAGCAGTACTTC
TRBJ2-5 TRBV7-2 TRBD1 NA CASSSPTGTDQETQYF TGTGCCAGCAGCTCTCCCACCGGGACAGATCAAGAGACCCAGTACTTC
TRBJ2-1 TRBV24-1 TRBD2 NA CATSDFGGGGYNEQFF TGTGCCACCAGTGATTTCGGCGGGGGGGGTTACAATGAGCAGTTCTTC
TRBJ1-5 TRBV11-2 NA NA CASSLGGGDYSNQPQHF TGTGCCAGCAGCTTAGGCGGGGGAGACTATAGCAATCAGCCCCAGCATTTT
TRBJ1-2 TRBV24-1 NA once CATSDGVGTYGYTF TGTGCCACCAGTGATGGTGTGGGGACCTATGGCTACACCTTC
TRBJ1-5 TRBV19 NA once CASSKGSADQPQHF TGTGCCAGTAGTAAAGGGTCGGCTGATCAGCCCCAGCATTTT